This T cell receptor (beta chain) was sequenced during a study of T-cell memory formation after mild COVID-19 (dated by TCRdb to about 2021). Context from the whole study: Most TCR sequence clusters were specific to one of the two donors. Two young, previously healthy adult volunteers made up the cohort, one male and one female. In a couple of donors, T-cell clones that expanded and contracted after mild COVID-19 were followed by sequencing TCRalpha and TCRbeta repertoires longitudinally.

The table lists this clonotype with a few counts. Its recognized antigen is unknown. The input lacks base qualities; no much larger clone sits a single base away. Ficoll-Paque density gradient centrifugation was the method used to isolate PBMCs. The paper as a whole reports these results and caveats: The second-wave clones that peaked on day 37 were not confirmed to be SARS-CoV-2 specific. The study included only a couple of mild cases, and larger cohorts that include severe cases with pre-infection samples were judged to be necessary. Some responding clones were detected in pre-infection memory, suggesting pre-existing cross-reactive memory T cells joined the SARS-CoV-2 response. Contracting CD4+ clones were found mainly in CM and EM memory subsets, while CD8+ clones were enriched in EMRA. From day 15 to 85, contracting clones showed balanced CD4/CD8 phenotypes, whereas a second wave of clones that expanded from day 15 to 37 leaned towards CD4+.

CDR1 and CDR2 are read off the germline V gene (reference sequence) as DFQATT and SNEGSKA. Including the terminal cysteine and phenylalanine, the CDR3 comprises 14 residues. Only CDR3 DNA is held: 42 bases, read in frame from base 1. The run used an Illumina NovaSeq 6000. TCRalpha and TCRbeta cDNA libraries were constructed by 5'RACE with constant-segment primers, with sample barcodes and unique molecular identifiers being introduced. RNA was extracted from every sample with Trizol reagent. The libraries were amplified in two PCR steps, and the second step added a second sample barcode and Illumina TruSeq adapters. Libraries were sequenced on an Illumina NovaSeq with 2 x 150 bp paired-end reads. In the source study's methods: The reads were demultiplexed and collapsed into UMI-guided consensus sequences using migec v1.2.7. Using mixcr v2.1.11, the UMI consensuses were aligned to TRA and TRB V and J templates and assembled into clonotypes. Expanded or contracted clonotypes were those called significant by both edgeR and NoisET, with noise models trained on biological replicates. For edgeR calls, the thresholds were a false discovery rate-adjusted p below 0.01 and a log2 fold-change of 1. As an exploratory analysis of dynamics, max-normalized trajectories of the 1000 most abundant clonotypes were examined with PCA combined with hierarchical clustering. Separately sequenced CD4+ and CD8+ repertoires were used to assign the CD4 or CD8 phenotype of responding clones. TCRdb itself trimmed the public reads at Q25 with fastp, ran MiXCR and retained productive beta chains. Under each unique CDR3 protein, matching rows form one entry showing the most common genes and DNA. Clone size and V and J calls follow TCRdb, not the original study. For this sample there are over 350,000 distinct CDR3 sequences; approximately 24% appear just once. The top ten clonotypes cover around 8.1% of the sample.

The V gene is TRBV20-1 and the J gene is TRBJ2-1, and 7 junction bases match TRBD2. This sequence originates from an adult woman who had mild COVID-19 (a few samples of this study predate the infection). The sample titles of this study are shuffled in the database, so cell type and time point are left out; the donor was told from shared clones. The sample was PBMCs or a T cell subset sorted from them (not recorded which). CDR3 loop: CSPRMGGSYNEQFF. The DNA is TGCAGCCCCCGAATGGGCGGGAGTTACAATGAGCAGTTCTTC.